The rows below give T cell receptor beta chains drawn from one sample of a study of CD8+ T cells in alopecia areata. Sequencing was performed with immunoSEQ multiplex PCR; in TCRdb, only in-frame clones are kept and a portion is missing. The sample consists of 13,000 to 15,000 clones, about 50% of them appearing once. This sample comprised skin, obtained at week 0. The receptors were gathered from a human donor with alopecia areata. Both conserved end residues are part of each CDR3.

v_call: TRBV2; cdr3_aa: CASSRDRDSGANVLTF
v_call: TRBV12-5; cdr3_aa: CASGSLGTARDTQYF
v_call: TRBV28; cdr3_aa: CASSSRWRTEAFF
v_call: TRBV29-1; cdr3_aa: CSVVKGYEQYF
v_call: TRBV7-9; cdr3_aa: CASATGTGSYNEQFF
v_call: TRBV9; cdr3_aa: CASSVGVGPYLNYNEQFF
v_call: TRBV7-2; cdr3_aa: CASSPGQGAYEQYF
v_call: TRBV4-2; cdr3_aa: CASSQDGTVDFSGANVLTF
v_call: TRBV29-1; cdr3_aa: CSVDSGMNTEAFF
v_call: TRBV4-2; cdr3_aa: CASSQGPDNEQFF
v_call: TRBV28; cdr3_aa: CASSLPLGAMETQYF
v_call: TRBV7-9; cdr3_aa: CASSLGAGGEAFF
v_call: TRBV14; cdr3_aa: CASSQPPGQDSNQPQHF
v_call: TRBV30; cdr3_aa: CAWRYDDLYDYGYTF
v_call: TRBV30; cdr3_aa: CAWGSYYEQYF
v_call: TRBV29-1; cdr3_aa: CSVVLGGAEQYF
v_call: TRBV9; cdr3_aa: CASSVGSGAKGETQYF
v_call: TRBV29-1; cdr3_aa: CSVEVRQGNYGYTF
v_call: TRBV29-1; cdr3_aa: CSVLVDTGELFF
v_call: TRBV21-1; cdr3_aa: CASTSTRTNQETQYF
v_call: TRBV4-2; cdr3_aa: CASSQDRGGENTGELFF
v_call: TRBV6-5; cdr3_aa: CASTASRVTYNEQFF
v_call: TRBV28; cdr3_aa: CASILGNTEAFF
v_call: TRBV6-1; cdr3_aa: CASGSDGVANEKLFF
v_call: TRBV28; cdr3_aa: CASSLPTQIGQPGANVLTF
v_call: TRBV4-3; cdr3_aa: CASSHVTGYGYTF
v_call: TRBV7-2; cdr3_aa: CASSIRTLTGKTKNIQYF
v_call: TRBV5-4; cdr3_aa: CASSSAELAGEETQYF
v_call: TRBV5-1; cdr3_aa: CASNSGPYNTEAFF